This T cell receptor (beta chain) comes out of a study of blood T cell repertoires in COVID-19. Background on the study: COVID-19 samples collected from the United States, Italy and Spain covered acute and convalescent phases. Sample material is recorded as cDNA or gDNA derived from T cells, B-cell-depleted T cells, or PBMCs.

This CDR3 region has 13 residues. The ends were cut back, 0 bases at V and 2 bases at J, with 5 bases in the middle. The germline CDR1 and CDR2 sequences are KGHSH and LQKENI. Original data processing: Quantification of nucleated cells was approximated via reference gene primer amplification. Produced via immunoSEQ multiplex PCR; TCRdb's table is partial and in-frame only. That table is the source of V, J and clone size, and D and trimming were worked out from the DNA. Of under 350,000 clones detected, 65% to 90% appear once; the ten largest clones hold around 7.2%. Sequencing used peripheral blood. This chain uses TRBV18 with TRBJ2-7; D uncertain. This TCR was recovered from a human donor in a cohort sampled during active COVID-19. Written as DNA, the CDR3 is TGTGCCAGCTCACCACCCCGGGCCTACGAGCAGTACTTC. Its translation is CASSPPRAYEQYF.